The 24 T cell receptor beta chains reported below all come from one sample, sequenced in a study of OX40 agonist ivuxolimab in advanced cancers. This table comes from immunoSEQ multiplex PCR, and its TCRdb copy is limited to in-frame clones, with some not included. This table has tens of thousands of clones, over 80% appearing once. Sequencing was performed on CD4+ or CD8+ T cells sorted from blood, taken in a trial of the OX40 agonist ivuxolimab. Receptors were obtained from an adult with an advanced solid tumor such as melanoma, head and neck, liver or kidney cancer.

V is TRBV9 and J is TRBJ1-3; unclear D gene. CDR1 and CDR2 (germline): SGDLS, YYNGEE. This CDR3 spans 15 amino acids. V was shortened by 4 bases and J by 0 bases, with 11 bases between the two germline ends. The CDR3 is CASSPTKSSGNTIYF. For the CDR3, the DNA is TGTGCCAGCAGCCCCACCAAAAGCTCTGGAAACACCATATATTTT. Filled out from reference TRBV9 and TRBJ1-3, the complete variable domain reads DSGVTQTPKHLITATGQRVTLRCSPRSGDLSVYWYQQSLDQGLQFLIQYYNGEERAKGNILERFSAQQFPDLHSELNLSSLELGDSALYFCASSPTKSSGNTIYFGEGSWLTVV.

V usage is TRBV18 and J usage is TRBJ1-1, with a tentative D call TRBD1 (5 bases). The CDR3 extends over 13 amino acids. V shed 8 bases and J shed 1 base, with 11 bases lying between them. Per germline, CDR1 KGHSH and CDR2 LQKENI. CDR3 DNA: TGTGCCAGCCAACTGGGGACGAACACTGAAGCTTTCTTT. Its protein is CASQLGTNTEAFF.

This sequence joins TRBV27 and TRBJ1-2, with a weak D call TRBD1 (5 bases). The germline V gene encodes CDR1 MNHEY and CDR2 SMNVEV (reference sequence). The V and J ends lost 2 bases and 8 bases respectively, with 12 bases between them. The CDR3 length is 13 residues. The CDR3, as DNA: TGTGCCAGCAGTTTAGAGGGCAGGGCAGGCTACACCTTC. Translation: CASSLEGRAGYTF.

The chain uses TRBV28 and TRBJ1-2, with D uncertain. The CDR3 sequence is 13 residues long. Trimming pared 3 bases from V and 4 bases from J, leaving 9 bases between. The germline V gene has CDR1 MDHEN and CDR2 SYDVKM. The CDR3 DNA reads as TGTGCCAGCAGTTTGGGTGAAGTCTATGGCTACACCTTC. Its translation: CASSLGEVYGYTF.

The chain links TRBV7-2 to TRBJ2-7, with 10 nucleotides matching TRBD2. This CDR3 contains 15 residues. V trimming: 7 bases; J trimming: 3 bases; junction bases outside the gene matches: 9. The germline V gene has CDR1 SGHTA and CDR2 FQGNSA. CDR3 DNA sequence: TGTGCCAGCAAAAAAGGGACTAGCGAATACTACGAGCAGTACTTC. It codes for CASKKGTSEYYEQYF.

CDR3 in amino acids: CASSTLAGVINEQFF. For the CDR3, the DNA is TGTGCCAGCAGCACTCTGGCGGGAGTTATCAATGAGCAGTTCTTC. The chain couples TRBV7-9 to TRBJ2-1; TRBD2 matches 7 bases. The CDR3 sequence is 15 residues long. The V segment lost 5 bases and the J segment 6 bases; nucleotides outside the gene matches: 10. Per germline, CDR1 SEHNR and CDR2 FQNEAQ (reference sequence).

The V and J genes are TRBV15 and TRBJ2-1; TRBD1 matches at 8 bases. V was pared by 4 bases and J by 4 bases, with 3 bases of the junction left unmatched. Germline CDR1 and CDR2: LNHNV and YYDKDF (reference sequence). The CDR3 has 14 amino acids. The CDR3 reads CATSIQGAYNEQFF. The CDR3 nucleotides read TGTGCCACCAGCATCCAGGGGGCTTACAATGAGCAGTTCTTC.

The CDR3: CASSPLGGSGRSRPGEQYF. In nucleotides, the CDR3 is TGTGCCAGCTCCCCCCTAGGCGGTAGCGGGAGGTCCCGCCCAGGCGAGCAGTACTTC. This chain uses TRBV2 with TRBJ2-7, with 10 bases matching TRBD2. Germline CDR1 reads SNHLY; CDR2 reads FYNNEI. V lost 8 bases to trimming and J lost 6 bases; unmatched junction nucleotides: 25. The CDR3 totals 19 residues.

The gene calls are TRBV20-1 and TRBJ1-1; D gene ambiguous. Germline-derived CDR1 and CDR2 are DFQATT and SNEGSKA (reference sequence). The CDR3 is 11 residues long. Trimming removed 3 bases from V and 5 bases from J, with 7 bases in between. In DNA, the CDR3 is TGCAGTGCTAGTAAGAGGACTGAAGCTTTCTTT. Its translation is CSASKRTEAFF.

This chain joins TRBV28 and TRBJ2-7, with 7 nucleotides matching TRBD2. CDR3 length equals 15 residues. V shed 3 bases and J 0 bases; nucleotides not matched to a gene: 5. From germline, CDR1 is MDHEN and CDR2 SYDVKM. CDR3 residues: CASSLGGGVSYEQYV. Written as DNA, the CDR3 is TGTGCCAGCAGTTTGGGGGGGGGTGTCTCCTACGAGCAGTACGTC.

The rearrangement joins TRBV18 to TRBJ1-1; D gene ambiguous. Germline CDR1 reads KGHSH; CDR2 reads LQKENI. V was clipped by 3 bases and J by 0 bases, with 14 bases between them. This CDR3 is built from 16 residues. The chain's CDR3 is CASSPAPGRLNTEAFF. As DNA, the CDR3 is TGTGCCAGCTCACCCGCCCCGGGCAGATTGAACACTGAAGCTTTCTTT.

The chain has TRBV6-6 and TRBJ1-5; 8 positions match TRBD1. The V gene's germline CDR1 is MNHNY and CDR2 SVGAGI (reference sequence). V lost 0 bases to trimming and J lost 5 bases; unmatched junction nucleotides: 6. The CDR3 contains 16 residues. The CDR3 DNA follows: TGTGCCAGCAGTTACTCCGTCCCGGGACAGGATCAGCCCCAGCATTTT. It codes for CASSYSVPGQDQPQHF.

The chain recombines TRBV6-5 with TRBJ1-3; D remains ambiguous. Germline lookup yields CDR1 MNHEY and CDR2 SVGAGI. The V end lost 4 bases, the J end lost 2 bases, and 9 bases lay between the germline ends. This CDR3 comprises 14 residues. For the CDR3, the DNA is TGTGCCAGCAGTTTACGAAGAACTGGAAACACCATATATTTT. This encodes CASSLRRTGNTIYF.

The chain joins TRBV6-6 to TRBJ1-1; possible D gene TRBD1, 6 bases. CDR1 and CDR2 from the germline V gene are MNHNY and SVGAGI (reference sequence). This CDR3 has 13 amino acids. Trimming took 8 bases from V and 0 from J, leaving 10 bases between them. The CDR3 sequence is CASSDSLNTEAFF. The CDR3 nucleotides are TGTGCCAGCTCGGACAGCTTGAACACTGAAGCTTTCTTT.

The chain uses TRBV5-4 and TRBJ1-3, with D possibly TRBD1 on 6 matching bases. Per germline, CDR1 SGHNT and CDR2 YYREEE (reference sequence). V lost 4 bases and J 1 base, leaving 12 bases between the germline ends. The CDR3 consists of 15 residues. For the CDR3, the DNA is TGTGCCAGCAGCCCCGCACAGGGATCTGGAAACACCATATATTTT. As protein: CASSPAQGSGNTIYF.

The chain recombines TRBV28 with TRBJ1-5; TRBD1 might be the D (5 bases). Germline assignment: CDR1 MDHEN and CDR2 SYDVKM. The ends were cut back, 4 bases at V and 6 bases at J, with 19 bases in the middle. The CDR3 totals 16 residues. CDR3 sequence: CASSSPGEVGGQPQHF. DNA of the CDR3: TGTGCCAGCAGTTCACCCGGGGAGGTGGGGGGTCAGCCCCAGCATTTT.

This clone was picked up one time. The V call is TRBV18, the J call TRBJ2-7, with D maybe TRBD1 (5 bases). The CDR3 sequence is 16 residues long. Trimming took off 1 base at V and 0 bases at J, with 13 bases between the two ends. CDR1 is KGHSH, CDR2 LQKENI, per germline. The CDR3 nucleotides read TGTGCCAGCTCACCACGAAGGGGCAAGAGCTCCTACGAGCAGTACTTC. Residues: CASSPRRGKSSYEQYF.

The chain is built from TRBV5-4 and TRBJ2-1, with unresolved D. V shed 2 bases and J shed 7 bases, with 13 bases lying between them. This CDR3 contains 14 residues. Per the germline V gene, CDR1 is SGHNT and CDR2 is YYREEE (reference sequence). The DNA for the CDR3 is TGTGCCAGCAGCTTACTGGCGGTTCTGAATGAGCAGTTCTTC. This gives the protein CASSLLAVLNEQFF. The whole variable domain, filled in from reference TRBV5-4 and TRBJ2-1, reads ETGVTQSPTHLIKTRGQQVTLRCSSQSGHNTVSWYQQALGQGPQFIFQYYREEENGRGNFPPRFSGLQFPNYSSELNVNALELDDSALYLCASSLLAVLNEQFFGPGTRLTVL.

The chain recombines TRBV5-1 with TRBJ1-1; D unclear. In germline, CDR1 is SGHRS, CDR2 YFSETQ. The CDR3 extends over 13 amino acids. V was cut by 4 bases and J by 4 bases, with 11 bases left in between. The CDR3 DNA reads TGCGCCAGCAGCAATCAAGGAGGCACTGAAGCTTTCTTT. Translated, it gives CASSNQGGTEAFF.

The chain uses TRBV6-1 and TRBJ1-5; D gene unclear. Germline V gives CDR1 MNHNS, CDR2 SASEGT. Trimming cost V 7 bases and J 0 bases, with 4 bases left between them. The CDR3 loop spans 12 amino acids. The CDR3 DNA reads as TGTGCCAGCAAGTATAGCAATCAGCCCCAGCATTTT. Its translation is CASKYSNQPQHF.

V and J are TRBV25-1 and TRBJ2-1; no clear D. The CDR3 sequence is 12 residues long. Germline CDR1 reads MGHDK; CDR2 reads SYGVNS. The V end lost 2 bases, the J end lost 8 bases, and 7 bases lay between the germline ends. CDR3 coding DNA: TGTGCCAGCAGTGAAAACTGGGATGAGCAGTTCTTC. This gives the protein CASSENWDEQFF.

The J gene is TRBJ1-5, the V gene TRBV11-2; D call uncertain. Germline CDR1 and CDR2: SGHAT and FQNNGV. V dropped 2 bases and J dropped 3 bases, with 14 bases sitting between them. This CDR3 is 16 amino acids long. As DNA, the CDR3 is TGTGCCAGCAGCTTAAATGGGCAGGCAAACAATCAGCCCCAGCATTTT. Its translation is CASSLNGQANNQPQHF.

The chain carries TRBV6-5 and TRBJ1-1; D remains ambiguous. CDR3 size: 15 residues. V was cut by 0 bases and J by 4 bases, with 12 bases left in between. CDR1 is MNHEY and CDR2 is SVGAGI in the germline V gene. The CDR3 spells CASSYSTGSITEAFF. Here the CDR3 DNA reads TGTGCCAGCAGTTACTCTACGGGGTCGATCACTGAAGCTTTCTTT.

The CDR3: CASSRTGKGNTEAFF. The CDR3 region has the DNA TGTGCCAGCAGTCGTACAGGGAAGGGAAACACTGAAGCTTTCTTT. The chain couples TRBV6-5 to TRBJ1-1; a possible D gene is TRBD1 (6 bases). Trimming took off 5 bases at V and 2 bases at J, with 15 bases between the two ends. This CDR3 region has 15 residues. Looked up from germline, CDR1 is MNHEY and CDR2 is SVGAGI.